This T cell receptor (beta chain) appears in the sequencing data of a study of response to subunit inactivated influenza vaccine. Findings and caveats of the study: The authors suggested that few new T cells are recruited per seasonal influenza vaccination.

TCRdb independently ran MiXCR on the RT-PCR reads; one entry per CDR3 protein. The sample carries 500,000 to 750,000 distinct CDR3 sequences, approximately 14% recorded once. Notes on this clonotype: The antigen is not known.

This CDR3 spans 15 amino acids. V lost 7 bases and J 4 bases, leaving 16 bases between the germline ends. The specimen comprised PBMCs from blood, sampled approximately 12 days after vaccination. This TCR was sampled from a man aged 45 to 65 who received an inactivated influenza vaccine. The chain employs TRBV12-3 or TRBV12-4 and TRBJ1-4, with D unclear. The CDR3 sequence: CASTRGRESNEKLFF. Written as DNA, the CDR3 is TGTGCCAGCACCCGCGGTCGGGAAAGTAATGAAAAACTGTTTTTT.